This T cell receptor beta chain was identified during a study of T cells in localized non-small cell lung cancer. General observations from the study: Clonality of T cells reached its maximum in uninvolved adjacent lung, surpassing tumor.

This CDR3 is built from 13 residues. V gave up 3 bases and J gave up 6 bases, with 9 bases separating them. Germline lookup yields CDR1 LNHNV and CDR2 YYDKDF (reference sequence). With regard to this clone: Its matching antigen is unknown.

Profiling relied on immunoSEQ multiplex PCR, and the TCRdb table lists in-frame clones only, not all of them. This table holds 70,000 to 100,000 clones, roughly 90% found once. This chain joins TRBV15 and TRBJ1-5, with no clear D. This specimen consisted of PBMCs, obtained before any cancer treatment. The clonotype originates from a woman aged 40 to 75 with stage II squamous cell lung carcinoma. The CDR3 reads CATSSADIQPQHF. In DNA, the CDR3 is TGTGCCACCAGCAGTGCCGACATTCAGCCCCAGCATTTT.